This T cell receptor beta chain was captured by sequencing in a study of cytomegalovirus exposure and HLA in healthy donors. The germline gives CDR1 SGHVS, CDR2 FQNEAQ. The CDR3 totals 16 residues. V lost 1 base to trimming and J lost 1 base, with 10 bases between them. Profiled with immunoSEQ multiplex PCR; TCRdb holds only in-frame clones, not every one. This sample has around 170,000 clones, with around 85% found just once. This chain uses TRBV7-8 with TRBJ2-2; a weak D match, TRBD1 (6 bases). Material for sequencing was PBMCs. This receptor was identified in a man in his late teens or twenties in good health and CMV-seropositive. In DNA, the CDR3 is TGTGCCAGCAGCTTAGAAACAGGGCGGAACACCGGGGAGCTGTTTTTT. As protein: CASSLETGRNTGELFF.